Below are 29 T cell receptor beta chains sequenced from a single sample in a study of blood T cells in healthy people across ages. For the second PCR, which ran for about 6 to 11 cycles, a sample-barcoded 5' primer and a J-beta primer mix were used. TCRdb passed the 5' RACE reads through MiXCR, listing each CDR3 protein once. The profile shows roughly 700,000 distinct CDR3 sequences, 49% of them singletons. The sample comprised blood. Receptor source: a woman aged 55-70 years in good health.

The chain has TRBV5-4 and TRBJ1-2; D not certain. This CDR3 region has 14 residues. Deletions cut 0 bases from V and 0 bases from J, with 6 bases between. In germline, CDR1 is SGHNT, CDR2 YYREEE (reference sequence). The CDR3 bases are TGTGCCAGCAGCTTGGACGGGACTAACTATGGCTACACCTTC. Its translation: CASSLDGTNYGYTF.

The table lists this clonotype with a few counts. This sequence joins TRBV3-1 and TRBJ1-6; D may be TRBD1 (6 bases). V was pared by 4 bases and J by 8 bases, with 12 bases between. CDR1 is LGHDT, CDR2 YNNKEL, per germline (reference sequence). This CDR3 has 14 amino acids. The CDR3 bases are TGTGCCAGCAGCCTCCAGGGGAAGGATTCACCCCTCCACTTT. Amino acid sequence: CASSLQGKDSPLHF.

The CDR3 loop reads CSVGRAGINEQFF. CDR3 nucleotide sequence: TGCAGCGTTGGACGAGCGGGGATAAATGAGCAGTTCTTC. The gene calls are TRBV29-1 and TRBJ2-1; TRBD2 aligns across 7 bases. The CDR3 has 13 residues. The germline gives CDR1 SQVTM, CDR2 ANQGSEA. V trimming: 4 bases; J trimming: 7 bases; junction bases outside the gene matches: 7.

With regard to this clonotype: Since a much larger clone is just one base distant, this may be a read error. This chain joins TRBV5-6 and TRBJ2-5, with TRBD2 matching 12 bases. J was trimmed by 11 bases and V by 2 bases; bases with no gene match: 19. There are 18 residues in the CDR3. Germline CDR1 reads SGHDT; CDR2 reads YYEEEE. Written as DNA, the CDR3 is TGTGCCAGCAGCTTAAGGACTAGCGGGATGGGGAAGGCATATGAGCAGTACTTC. It translates to CASSLRTSGMGKAYEQYF.

There are a few counts of this clonotype. The genes are TRBV6-1 and TRBJ1-5, with a possible D match to TRBD1 (6 bases). Germline lookup yields CDR1 MNHNS and CDR2 SASEGT. This CDR3 comprises 15 residues. Trimming removed 7 bases from V and 2 bases from J, with 15 bases in between. The DNA for the CDR3 is TGTGCCAGCAAAACAGGGTTGGCGGGCAATCAGCCCCAGCATTTT. This gives the protein CASKTGLAGNQPQHF.

The V call is TRBV5-1, the J call TRBJ2-6; possibly TRBD1 or TRBD2 for D (6 bases each). CDR1 SGHRS and CDR2 YFSETQ come from the germline V gene. Trimming took 3 bases from V and 3 from J, leaving 10 bases between them. The CDR3 is 15 amino acids. CDR3 protein: CASSWGAGGANVLTF. The DNA for the CDR3 is TGCGCCAGCAGCTGGGGGGCCGGTGGGGCCAACGTCCTGACTTTC.

This clonotype showed up just once. This rearrangement joins TRBV6-5 to TRBJ2-3, with D perhaps matching TRBD2 (6 bases). V was pared by 7 bases and J by 1 base, with 15 bases between. Germline V gene sequence: CDR1 MNHEY, CDR2 SVGAGI. This CDR3 has 15 amino acids. The CDR3 region is CASKKEGPRTDTQYF. The CDR3 DNA reads TGTGCCAGCAAAAAGGAGGGACCGCGCACAGATACGCAGTATTTT.

CDR3 DNA: TGTGCCAGCAGGGACGGACGAGGGACCTACGAGCAGTACTTC. Translation: CASRDGRGTYEQYF. The V and J genes are TRBV3-1 and TRBJ2-7; maybe TRBD2 (5 bases). V dropped 6 bases and J dropped 2 bases, with 14 bases sitting between them. Looked up from germline, CDR1 is LGHDT and CDR2 is YNNKEL (reference sequence). CDR3 length equals 14 residues.

About this clonotype itself: A much larger clone sits a single nucleotide away, making a read error possible. The gene calls are TRBV12-3 or TRBV12-4 and TRBJ1-1; possible D gene TRBD1, 6 bases. The CDR3 has 14 residues. The DNA of the CDR3 is TGTGCCGGCAGCTCCACGGACAGGAACACTGAAGCTTTCTTT. Translating it yields CAGSSTDRNTEAFF.

The chain couples TRBV7-9 to TRBJ2-6; D gene unclear. The CDR3 is 15 amino acids. Germline V gene data show CDR1 as SEHNR and CDR2 as FQNEAQ (reference sequence). Trimming pared 8 bases from V and 3 bases from J, leaving 14 bases between. The CDR3 here is CASGPYRNGANVLTF. As DNA, the CDR3 is TGTGCCAGCGGGCCCTATCGAAATGGGGCCAACGTCCTGACTTTC.

This clonotype appeared a few times. V usage is TRBV29-1 and J usage is TRBJ2-1; TRBD1 matches 7 bases. J gave up 0 bases and V 8 bases, and 10 bases lay outside the gene matches. The length of the CDR3 is 15 residues. CDR1 is SQVTM and CDR2 is ANQGSEA in the germline V gene. The CDR3: CSIRTGLSSYNEQFF. CDR3 sequence (DNA): TGCAGCATTCGGACAGGTTTGAGCTCCTACAATGAGCAGTTCTTC.

In its sample, this clonotype was seen many times. The chain couples TRBV5-1 to TRBJ2-5, with D possibly matching TRBD1 (6 bases). The CDR3 loop spans 20 amino acids. The V end lost 0 bases, the J end lost 4 bases, and 28 bases lay between the germline ends. Germline V lookup: CDR1 SGHRS, CDR2 YFSETQ. Here the CDR3 reads CASSLGRGGQGLALRETQYF. The CDR3 DNA reads TGCGCCAGCAGCTTGGGGCGTGGGGGCCAGGGTTTGGCCCTTCGAGAGACCCAGTACTTC.

V gene TRBV6-5 combines with J gene TRBJ2-3, with 10 positions matching TRBD1. The germline V gene has CDR1 MNHEY and CDR2 SVGAGI. This CDR3 has 18 residues. V trimming: 2 bases; J trimming: 1 base; junction bases outside the gene matches: 9. The CDR3 DNA follows: TGTGCCAGCAGTTACCCCAGACAGGGGGCCTCTGGCACAGATACGCAGTATTTT. It specifies CASSYPRQGASGTDTQYF.

The chain combines TRBV6-2 or TRBV6-3 with TRBJ2-1; TRBD1 matches 9 bases. In germline, CDR1 is MNHEY, CDR2 SVGEGT. V was clipped by 7 bases and J by 6 bases; unmatched bases: 10. The CDR3 covers 15 residues. In DNA form, the CDR3 reads TGTGCCAGCAACCTCGGGACAGGGAACTCCAATGAGCAGTTCTTC. It specifies CASNLGTGNSNEQFF.

This clonotype was found many times. The gene calls are TRBV29-1 and TRBJ2-5, with TRBD1 as a possible D gene (5 bases). Germline V gene sequence: CDR1 SQVTM, CDR2 ANQGSEA. The CDR3 contains 12 residues. Trimming cost V 7 bases and J 4 bases, with 13 bases left between them. The CDR3 DNA sequence: TGCAGCGGTGCTAGGGGTTTAGAGACCCAGTACTTC. This sequence encodes CSGARGLETQYF.

This chain links TRBV6-6 with TRBJ2-7, with no clear D. Trimming cost V 2 bases and J 3 bases, with 8 bases left between them. The CDR3 is made up of 13 amino acids. Germline loops: CDR1 MNHNY, CDR2 SVGAGI (reference sequence). This CDR3 reads CASSYRRLYEQYF. The CDR3 coding sequence is TGTGCCAGCAGTTACCGCAGACTCTACGAGCAGTACTTC.

The rearrangement links TRBV7-2 to TRBJ2-5, with TRBD1 matching over 8 bases. The CDR3 extends over 15 amino acids. The trim removed 3 bases at V and 11 bases at J, leaving 14 bases unmatched. In germline, CDR1 is SGHTA, CDR2 FQGNSA. The CDR3 nucleotides are TGTGCCAGCAGCTTCGACAGGGGCGCCTACAATGAGCAGTACTTC. Encoded protein: CASSFDRGAYNEQYF.

The CDR3 region has the DNA TGCGCCAGCAGCCCAGGGACGGGGGAAATATCCCAGTACTTC. It translates to CASSPGTGEISQYF. The rearrangement joins TRBV5-1 to TRBJ2-7; the D gene is possibly TRBD2 (6 bases). The CDR3 length is 14 residues. Trimming left V 4 bases short and J 10 bases short, with 21 bases between. Germline V gene lookup returns CDR1 SGHRS and CDR2 YFSETQ.

As concerns this clonotype: A junction end diverges from the germline sequence, so it may reflect a read error. The V and J genes are TRBV20-1 and TRBJ2-3; 12 positions match TRBD2. The CDR3 covers 15 residues. The germline V gene has CDR1 DFQATT and CDR2 SNEGSKA (reference sequence). The CDR3 bases are TGCAGTGCTAGAGATCGACTAGCGGGAGTAGGGACGCGGTATTTT. Encoded protein: CSARDRLAGVGTRYF.

V is TRBV2 and J is TRBJ1-1, with D maybe TRBD1 (5 bases). The CDR3 runs to 13 residues. Trimming left V 11 bases short and J 10 bases short, with 23 bases between. Germline V gives CDR1 SNHLY, CDR2 FYNNEI. The CDR3 here is CAGGQGERMSAFF. The CDR3 DNA follows: TGTGCCGGAGGGCAGGGAGAGAGGATGTCAGCTTTCTTT.

The gene calls are TRBV11-2 and TRBJ2-3; 7 nucleotides align to TRBD2. This CDR3 comprises 16 residues. The germline V gene has CDR1 SGHAT and CDR2 FQNNGV. V was clipped by 5 bases and J by 0 bases; unmatched bases: 8. In nucleotides, the CDR3 is TGTGCCAGCAGCCTCCTAGCGGCCGCAAGCACAGATACGCAGTATTTT. Its translation: CASSLLAAASTDTQYF.

This chain connects TRBV5-1 to TRBJ1-2, with D unclear. The V gene's germline CDR1 is SGHRS and CDR2 YFSETQ. The V end was cut by 0 bases, the J end by 8 bases, with 8 bases between. The length of the CDR3 is 12 residues. This chain's CDR3 is CASSLDSRGYTF. In DNA, the CDR3 is TGCGCCAGCAGCTTGGATTCGAGGGGCTACACCTTC.

J is TRBJ1-4 and V is TRBV20-1; D ambiguous. Per the germline V gene, CDR1 is DFQATT and CDR2 is SNEGSKA (reference sequence). With 6 bases removed from V and 0 bases from J, the gap between germline ends came to 8 bases. The CDR3 has 13 amino acids. CDR3: CSAYSTTNEKLFF. In DNA, the CDR3 is TGCAGTGCCTACAGCACAACTAATGAAAAACTGTTTTTT.

The chain employs TRBV28 and TRBJ2-7; D is unclear. V dropped 2 bases and J dropped 2 bases, with 10 bases sitting between them. This CDR3 has 14 residues. CDR1 is MDHEN, CDR2 SYDVKM, per germline. CDR3 DNA: TGTGCCAGCAGTTTACGGGCGAAAGCCTACGAGCAGTACTTC. Translation gives CASSLRAKAYEQYF.

The V call is TRBV27, the J call TRBJ2-5; 9 bases line up with TRBD2. This CDR3 comprises 17 residues. CDR1 MNHEY and CDR2 SMNVEV come from the germline V gene (reference sequence). V was clipped by 5 bases and J by 5 bases; unmatched bases: 15. The CDR3 protein is CASSPRFYGSGSETQYF. The CDR3 DNA follows: TGTGCCAGCAGTCCCAGATTTTATGGTAGCGGGAGCGAGACCCAGTACTTC.

V usage is TRBV6-2 or TRBV6-3 and J usage is TRBJ2-5; D uncertain. From germline, CDR1 is MNHEY and CDR2 SVGEGT. The CDR3 spans 12 residues. V gave up 7 bases and J gave up 2 bases, with 8 bases separating them. The CDR3 spells CASNEVQETQYF. The CDR3 DNA reads as TGTGCCAGCAACGAGGTTCAAGAGACCCAGTACTTC.

The DNA of the CDR3 is TGTGCCAGCACCTGGGCAAGCTCCTACGAGCAGTACTTC. Its translation is CASTWASSYEQYF. The chain links TRBV6-6 to TRBJ2-7; D unresolved. The CDR3 contains 13 residues. The V and J ends lost 7 bases and 0 bases respectively, with 10 bases between them. Per the germline V gene, CDR1 is MNHNY and CDR2 is SVGAGI (reference sequence).

The rearrangement uses TRBV29-1 and TRBJ2-3, with D possibly called TRBD1 or TRBD2 (5 bases each). The germline gives CDR1 SQVTM, CDR2 ANQGSEA. The CDR3 has 15 amino acids. V gave up 6 bases and J gave up 2 bases, with 18 bases separating them. The CDR3 loop is CSVGPGTINTDTQYF. Here the CDR3 DNA reads TGCAGCGTAGGCCCTGGGACGATAAACACAGATACGCAGTATTTT.

The chain is built from TRBV5-1 and TRBJ2-1; D unresolved. CDR3 length equals 14 residues. Trimming shortened V by 0 bases and J by 4 bases, and 8 bases separated the two germline ends. The germline V gene encodes CDR1 SGHRS and CDR2 YFSETQ. The CDR3 nucleotides read TGCGCCAGCAGCTTGGCCGCGCCTTACAATGAGCAGTTCTTC. As protein: CASSLAAPYNEQFF.